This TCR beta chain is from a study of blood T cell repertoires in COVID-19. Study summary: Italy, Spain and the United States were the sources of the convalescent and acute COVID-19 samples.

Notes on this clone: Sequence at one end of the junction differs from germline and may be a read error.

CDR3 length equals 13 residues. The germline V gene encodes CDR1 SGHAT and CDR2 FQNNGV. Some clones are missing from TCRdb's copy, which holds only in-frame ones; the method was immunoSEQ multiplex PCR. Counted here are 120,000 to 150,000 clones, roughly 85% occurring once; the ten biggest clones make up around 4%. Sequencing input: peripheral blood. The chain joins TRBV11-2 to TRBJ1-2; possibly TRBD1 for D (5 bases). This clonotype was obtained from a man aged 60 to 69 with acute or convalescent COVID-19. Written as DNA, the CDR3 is TGTGCCCGCAGCCTACTGGGGGGGGAGGGCTACACCTTC. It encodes CARSLLGGEGYTF.